This T cell receptor beta chain was observed in a study of human T cells and chemical hapten exposure. In the study overall: Alopecia areata, totalis or universalis affected patients, mainly female. There were per-sample TCR yield variations, arising mainly from small pooled library volume differences.

Documented time point: patch test 2, 6 weeks after DPC sensitization. Treatment denoted: therapeutic diphenylcyclopropenone sensitization with weekly scalp DPC. This clonotype was observed a handful of times. No antigen is known for it. Study-level results: Expanded TCRs formed significantly more large CDR3 similarity clusters than controls.

Trimming removed 1 base from V and 3 bases from J, with 13 bases in between. The CDR3 is 16 residues long. Germline V gives CDR1 LGHNA, CDR2 YSLEER. Per the original methods: Samples ranged from roughly 20,000 to 700,000 TCRs, with a median of approximately 100,000. TCRdb fed the RACE reads into MiXCR, producing one record per CDR3 protein. The V and J calls and clone size come from TCRdb's table, not from the authors' own analysis. The table has approximately 120,000 distinct CDR3 sequences, roughly a tenth seen once. Sequencing was performed on whole blood, taken in connection with sensitization to the hapten diphenylcyclopropenone (DPC). The genes are TRBV4-3 and TRBJ1-5; TRBD1 might be the D (5 bases). The TCR sequence derives from a woman in her 40s with alopecia areata. Some clones in this sample may be carry-over from other donors' samples. The CDR3 spells CASSQGVAGTNQPQHF. CDR3 bases: TGCGCCAGCAGCCAAGGAGTTGCAGGGACCAATCAGCCCCAGCATTTT.